Below are 26 T cell receptor beta chains sequenced from a single sample in a study of blood T cells in healthy people across ages. With a J-beta primer mix and a sample-barcoded 5' primer, a second PCR ran about 7 to 12 cycles. TCRdb fed the 5' RACE reads into MiXCR, producing one record per CDR3 protein. The data contain approximately 1,100,000 distinct CDR3 sequences, around 43% of them seen just once; the ten biggest clones take up 15% to 20%. Sequencing was done on a sample of blood. The receptors were sampled from a woman in her fifties or sixties in good health.

The rearrangement links TRBV10-3 to TRBJ2-7; no definite D call. Germline V CDR1 and CDR2: ENHRY, SYGVKD. V shed 0 bases and J shed 3 bases, with 12 bases lying between them. CDR3 length equals 15 residues. The CDR3 region is CAISESDPGSYEQYF. The CDR3 nucleotides read TGTGCCATCAGTGAGTCGGACCCCGGCAGCTACGAGCAGTACTTC.

This rearrangement joins TRBV9 to TRBJ2-5; TRBD2 aligns across 8 bases. The DNA end lines up better with TRBJ2-7; the J call may be wrong. Germline V gene data show CDR1 as SGDLS and CDR2 as YYNGEE. CDR3 size: 15 residues. The CDR3 DNA sequence: TGTGCCAGCAGCGTAACCCCGACGGGAGGGCCCGAGCAGTACTTC. This sequence encodes CASSVTPTGGPEQYF.

On this clonotype itself: At one boundary the junction diverges from the germline segment, which might be a read error. V and J are TRBV7-9 and TRBJ1-2, with 10 positions matching TRBD1. This CDR3 region has 17 residues. In germline, CDR1 is SEHNR, CDR2 FQNEAQ (reference sequence). The CDR3 DNA reads TGTGCCAGCAGCCTAGCCCGCGGGGGGACAGGGGAAGGTGGCTACACCTTC. Its protein product is CASSLARGGTGEGGYTF.

This clonotype was observed a few times. This rearrangement joins TRBV7-9 to TRBJ2-7, with TRBD2 identical over 8 bases. From germline, CDR1 is SEHNR and CDR2 FQNEAQ (reference sequence). This CDR3 has 15 residues. After removal of 3 bases from V and 2 bases from J, the junction contained 6 bases not matched to a gene. In DNA, the CDR3 is TGTGCCAGCAGCTTGTCGGGGGGGCGAACCTACGAGCAGTACTTC. Its translation: CASSLSGGRTYEQYF.

The chain has TRBV4-2 and TRBJ2-3; 11 positions match TRBD2. Germline V gene lookup returns CDR1 LGHNA and CDR2 YNFKEQ. This CDR3 contains 16 residues. V shed 3 bases and J 2 bases; nucleotides not matched to a gene: 4. This CDR3 reads CASSQETSGNTDTQYF. The CDR3 DNA sequence: TGTGCCAGCAGCCAGGAGACTAGCGGGAACACAGATACGCAGTATTTT.

The V call is TRBV3-1, the J call TRBJ1-6; unclear D gene. This CDR3 is built from 16 residues. Trimming removed 4 bases at V and 0 bases at J, with 10 bases between. Germline CDR1 is LGHDT and CDR2 is YNNKEL (reference sequence). The CDR3 here is CASSLKVSSYNSPLHF. As DNA, the CDR3 is TGTGCCAGCAGCCTAAAAGTGAGCTCCTATAATTCACCCCTCCACTTT.

In DNA form, the CDR3 reads TGTGCCAGCAGTTCCCCAGCAGGACAGGGATACGAGCAGTACTTC. Translated, it gives CASSSPAGQGYEQYF. J is TRBJ2-5 and V is TRBV6-5, with 8 nucleotides matching TRBD1. The DNA matches TRBJ2-7 better at its end, which makes the J call doubtful. The CDR3 totals 15 residues. Germline lookup yields CDR1 MNHEY and CDR2 SVGAGI.

This chain joins TRBV27 and TRBJ2-3, with TRBD1 matching 8 bases. With 6 bases clipped from V and 2 bases from J, the junction kept 7 bases outside the gene matches. Germline CDR1 and CDR2: MNHEY and SMNVEV (reference sequence). This CDR3 is 15 amino acids long. CDR3 protein: CASRKTGANTDTQYF. CDR3 sequence (DNA): TGTGCCAGCAGAAAGACAGGGGCGAACACAGATACGCAGTATTTT.

The chain has TRBV6-5 and TRBJ2-3; 16 bases map to TRBD2. Trimming at V came to 0 bases and at J to 6 bases, leaving 6 bases not matched to a gene. Germline V gives CDR1 MNHEY, CDR2 SVGAGI. The CDR3 is made up of 18 amino acids. CDR3 amino acids: CASSYSGLAGGPSDTQYF. The CDR3 bases are TGTGCCAGCAGTTACTCGGGACTAGCGGGAGGGCCATCGGATACGCAGTATTTT.

The chain has TRBV6-1 and TRBJ2-6; 7 bases are shared with TRBD1. Germline loops: CDR1 MNHNS, CDR2 SASEGT. The CDR3 sequence is 17 residues long. With V trimmed by 6 bases and J by 1 base, 9 bases remained unmatched. In DNA, the CDR3 is TGTGCCAGCAGCCTTTCCCTGACAGGGTCTGGGGCCAACGTCCTGACTTTC. Translation gives CASSLSLTGSGANVLTF.

The table lists this clonotype with a few counts. The rearrangement uses TRBV11-1 and TRBJ2-5; D ambiguous. Trimming took off 3 bases at V and 5 bases at J, with 10 bases between the two ends. CDR1 is SGHAT, CDR2 FQDESV, per germline (reference sequence). The CDR3 spans 13 residues. The CDR3 DNA is TGTGCCAGCAGCTTCAAGGGTGGGGAGACCCAGTACTTC. This gives the protein CASSFKGGETQYF.

The J gene is TRBJ2-5, the V gene TRBV5-1; possible D gene TRBD1, 5 bases. CDR1 is SGHRS, CDR2 YFSETQ, per germline. The CDR3 has 14 amino acids. V lost 4 bases and J lost 5, with 15 bases in between. Written as DNA, the CDR3 is TGCGCCAGCAGCCCCCAGGGCAGGAAGGAGACCCAGTACTTC. The encoded protein is CASSPQGRKETQYF.

The gene calls are TRBV28 and TRBJ2-1; a weak D match, TRBD2 (6 bases). Germline V gene sequence: CDR1 MDHEN, CDR2 SYDVKM. V shed 5 bases and J shed 5 bases, with 19 bases lying between them. This CDR3 has 16 amino acids. DNA for the CDR3: TGTGCCAGCAGTCCCCATTCTGCGGGAAAAAACAATGAGCAGTTCTTC. This sequence encodes CASSPHSAGKNNEQFF.

This clonotype was picked up a small number of times. The genes are TRBV6-1 and TRBJ2-5, with 9 bases identical to TRBD1. Trimming cost V 8 bases and J 9 bases; bases outside gene matches: 7. There are 12 residues in the CDR3. The germline gives CDR1 MNHNS, CDR2 SASEGT. CDR3 DNA: TGTGCCAGCGGGAAGCGGACAGGGGCCCAGTACTTC. It is translated as CASGKRTGAQYF.

The gene calls are TRBV5-6 and TRBJ2-1; 9 nucleotides match TRBD1. Per germline, CDR1 SGHDT and CDR2 YYEEEE. J gave up 6 bases and V 4 bases, and 8 bases lay outside the gene matches. The CDR3 sequence is 15 residues long. This chain's CDR3 is CASSARDRVGNEQFF. For the CDR3, the DNA is TGTGCCAGCAGCGCGCGGGACAGGGTTGGCAATGAGCAGTTCTTC. The complete variable domain, with remaining parts taken from reference TRBV5-6 and TRBJ2-1, reads DAGVTQSPTHLIKTRGQQVTLRCSPKSGHDTVSWYQQALGQGPQFIFQYYEEEERQRGNFPDRFSGHQFPNYSSELNVNALLLGDSALYLCASSARDRVGNEQFFGPGTRLTVL.

This chain uses TRBV5-1 with TRBJ2-5; possibly TRBD1 for D (6 bases). The CDR3 contains 16 residues. Germline CDR1 SGHRS, CDR2 YFSETQ. The germline V and J ends were trimmed by 0 bases and 5 bases, with 17 bases remaining between them. CDR3 bases: TGCGCCAGCAGCTTGGCCGGCAGGGGCTCCAGCGAGACCCAGTACTTC. Protein sequence: CASSLAGRGSSETQYF.

Worth noting for this clonotype: The junction shows a germline mismatch at one end, possibly a read error. The V and J genes are TRBV5-5 and TRBJ2-7, with 9 positions matching TRBD1. This CDR3 contains 16 residues. CDR1 is SGHKS, CDR2 YYEKEE, per germline (reference sequence). CDR3 DNA: TGTGCCAGCAGCTCGGCGACCGGGACAGGGTCCTACGGGCAGTACTTC. Translating gives CASSSATGTGSYGQYF.

The chain recombines TRBV29-1 with TRBJ2-2, with TRBD2 identical over 7 bases. This CDR3 is 15 amino acids long. Trimming cost V 4 bases and J 0 bases; bases outside gene matches: 5. Germline values: CDR1 SQVTM, CDR2 ANQGSEA. The CDR3: CSVGVSGSNTGELFF. DNA for the CDR3: TGCAGCGTTGGGGTTAGCGGGTCGAACACCGGGGAGCTGTTTTTT.

This clonotype was observed a few times. The chain is built from TRBV10-1 and TRBJ2-5; the D gene could be TRBD1 or TRBD2 (5 bases each). Trimming removed 4 bases at V and 5 bases at J, with 14 bases between. The CDR3 has 14 residues. Germline lookup yields CDR1 WNHNN and CDR2 SYGVQD (reference sequence). CDR3 sequence: CASSGGIAGETQYF. The CDR3 coding sequence is TGCGCCAGCAGTGGGGGGATTGCAGGCGAGACCCAGTACTTC.

This clonotype was counted many times. This may be a read error, as it is one base from a much larger clone. The genes are TRBV29-1 and TRBJ2-5, with 9 bases aligning to TRBD2. The germline V gene encodes CDR1 SQVTM and CDR2 ANQGSEA. The CDR3 is 11 residues long. Here the CDR3 DNA reads TGCCTCGTAGCGGGAGAAGGGGAGCAGTACTTC. Protein sequence: CLVAGEGEQYF.

There are a few counts of this clonotype. The chain combines TRBV6-1 with TRBJ2-5, with D possibly being TRBD2 (6 bases). The better agreement between TRBJ2-7 and the DNA end casts doubt on the J call. The CDR3 runs 15 residues. Germline loops: CDR1 MNHNS, CDR2 SASEGT. The CDR3 region has the DNA TGTGCCAGCAGTGACTGGGGGGATGGGTCATACGAGCAGTACTTC. This encodes CASSDWGDGSYEQYF.

As for this clonotype: A much more abundant neighbour one base away suggests this may be a read error. This sequence joins TRBV21-1 and TRBJ2-1. TRBV21-1 counts as a pseudogene. There are 15 residues in the CDR3. CDR3: CASSKVKWTYNEQFF. DNA of the CDR3: TGTGCCAGCAGCAAGGTCAAGTGGACCTACAATGAGCAGTTCTTC.

The chain carries TRBV5-6 and TRBJ1-2; TRBD1 matches at 10 bases. V gave up 0 bases and J gave up 4 bases; unmatched junction bases: 9. The CDR3 is 17 amino acids. Germline V lookup: CDR1 SGHDT, CDR2 YYEEEE. The CDR3 region is CASSLGFDRGPGYGYTF. Written as DNA, the CDR3 is TGTGCCAGCAGCTTGGGTTTTGACAGGGGGCCTGGCTATGGCTACACCTTC. The full variable domain, with the rest looked up from reference TRBV5-6 and TRBJ1-2, is DAGVTQSPTHLIKTRGQQVTLRCSPKSGHDTVSWYQQALGQGPQFIFQYYEEEERQRGNFPDRFSGHQFPNYSSELNVNALLLGDSALYLCASSLGFDRGPGYGYTFGSGTRLTVV.

This clonotype occurred many times. V and J are TRBV10-3 and TRBJ2-7; 9 bases are shared with TRBD2. There are 14 residues in the CDR3. The germline CDR1 and CDR2 sequences are ENHRY and SYGVKD. The V and J ends lost 4 bases and 2 bases, in that order; junction bases with no gene match: 3. CDR3 nucleotide sequence: TGTGCCATCAGTGCTAGCGGGAACCCCTACGAGCAGTACTTC. Its translation is CAISASGNPYEQYF.

This clonotype occurred a few times. The CDR3 sequence: CASKREGAQYF. The CDR3 DNA reads TGTGCCAGCAAACGTGAGGGAGCGCAGTATTTT. V is TRBV25-1 and J is TRBJ2-3; a possible D gene is TRBD2 (5 bases). Per the germline V gene, CDR1 is MGHDK and CDR2 is SYGVNS. The ends were cut back, 7 bases at V and 10 bases at J, with 12 bases in the middle. The CDR3 length is 11 residues.

The chain combines TRBV5-1 with TRBJ1-1; 11 bases are shared with TRBD1. J was trimmed by 2 bases and V by 4 bases; bases with no gene match: 7. The CDR3 has 16 amino acids. Germline CDR1 reads SGHRS; CDR2 reads YFSETQ. CDR3 amino acids: CASSPRTGGENTEAFF. Written as DNA, the CDR3 is TGCGCCAGCAGCCCGAGGACAGGGGGCGAAAACACTGAAGCTTTCTTT.